Below are 17 T cell receptor beta chains sequenced from a single sample in a study of T cell responses to AZD1222 COVID-19 vaccine. The assay was immunoSEQ multiplex PCR, and TCRdb's table has in-frame clones only and misses some. This table has under 90,000 clones, over 75% appearing once. The specimen comprised peripheral blood, sampled 28 days after the second AZD1222 dose. The receptors were gathered from an adult who received the AZD1222 COVID-19 vaccine.

This chain connects TRBV7-2 to TRBJ2-3; 7 bases are shared with TRBD1. Trimming cost V 2 bases and J 3 bases; bases outside gene matches: 5. From germline, CDR1 is SGHTA and CDR2 FQGNSA. The CDR3 extends over 15 amino acids. The CDR3 loop reads CASSLPGQRTDTQYF. The CDR3 nucleotides read TGTGCCAGCAGCTTACCGGGACAGAGGACAGATACGCAGTATTTT.

The genes are TRBV11-3 and TRBJ1-1, with 7 nucleotides matching TRBD1. After removal of 5 bases from V and 1 base from J, the junction contained 4 bases not matched to a gene. Germline assignment: CDR1 SGHNT and CDR2 YENEEA. The CDR3 sequence is 14 residues long. The CDR3 sequence: CASSPRTGNTEAFF. The CDR3 DNA reads TGTGCCAGCAGCCCCCGGACAGGGAACACTGAAGCTTTCTTT.

This sequence joins TRBV7-2 and TRBJ2-5, with D possibly matching TRBD2 (6 bases). Germline V CDR1 and CDR2: SGHTA, FQGNSA. V shed 0 bases and J shed 5 bases, with 19 bases lying between them. The CDR3 has 17 amino acids. For the CDR3, the DNA is TGTGCCAGCAGCTTAGCGCTGAGAGAGCCCGGAGGGGAGACCCAGTACTTC. Amino acids: CASSLALREPGGETQYF.

This rearrangement joins TRBV11-2 to TRBJ2-7; 7 bases fit TRBD1. V gave up 1 base and J gave up 2 bases; unmatched junction bases: 8. The CDR3 has 16 residues. Germline loops: CDR1 SGHAT, CDR2 FQNNGV. The CDR3 here is CASSLVVGGTTYEQYF. Written as DNA, the CDR3 is TGTGCCAGCAGCTTAGTTGTAGGGGGCACTACCTACGAGCAGTACTTC.

The V call is TRBV4-1, the J call TRBJ2-3; the match to TRBD2 covers 11 bases. The V and J ends lost 4 bases and 0 bases, in that order; junction bases with no gene match: 3. The CDR3 spans 16 residues. CDR1 is MGHRA, CDR2 YSYEKL, per germline. CDR3 nucleotides: TGCGCCAGCAGCCTTATAGCGGGGGGGAGCACAGATACGCAGTATTTT. Translating gives CASSLIAGGSTDTQYF.

The rearrangement links TRBV27 to TRBJ2-5; the D gene is possibly TRBD1 (7 bases). The CDR3 is 13 residues long. Germline-derived CDR1 and CDR2 are MNHEY and SMNVEV (reference sequence). The germline V and J ends were trimmed by 6 bases and 4 bases, with 12 bases remaining between them. This CDR3 is CASSPQGGETQYF. CDR3 in DNA: TGTGCCAGCAGCCCCCAGGGGGGAGAGACCCAGTACTTC.

The rearrangement joins TRBV15 to TRBJ2-7; no reliable D call. The V and J ends lost 1 base and 3 bases respectively, with 7 bases between them. The CDR3 sequence is 13 residues long. Germline CDR1 is LNHNV and CDR2 is YYDKDF (reference sequence). The CDR3 loop is CATSRVTDYEQYF. The CDR3 DNA sequence: TGTGCCACCAGCAGAGTGACTGACTACGAGCAGTACTTC.

The chain links TRBV7-8 to TRBJ1-4; TRBD1 aligns across 7 bases. Germline V gene lookup returns CDR1 SGHVS and CDR2 FQNEAQ. Trimming took 2 bases from V and 4 from J; bases not matched to a gene: 1. The CDR3 is made up of 14 amino acids. CDR3 coding DNA: TGTGCCAGCAGCTTACGACAGGGTAATGAAAAACTGTTTTTT. As protein: CASSLRQGNEKLFF.

The chain links TRBV30 to TRBJ2-1, with TRBD2 matching 9 bases. V dropped 5 bases and J dropped 8; count of bases not matched to a gene: 4. Germline V gene sequence: CDR1 GTSNPN, CDR2 SVGIG (reference sequence). This CDR3 region has 12 residues. Here the CDR3 DNA reads TGTGCCTGGCGGTCTAGCGGGGATGAGCAGTTCTTC. Its protein product is CAWRSSGDEQFF.

This rearrangement joins TRBV6-2 or TRBV6-3 to TRBJ2-1; 11 positions match TRBD2. With 4 bases clipped from V and 2 bases from J, the junction kept 4 bases outside the gene matches. CDR1 is MNHEY and CDR2 is SVGEGT in the germline V gene. This CDR3 has 16 amino acids. The CDR3 loop reads CASSWASGGPYNEQFF. The CDR3 nucleotides are TGTGCCAGCAGTTGGGCTAGCGGGGGGCCCTACAATGAGCAGTTCTTC.

The chain uses TRBV30 and TRBJ1-4; the match to TRBD1 covers 7 bases. The CDR3 has 15 amino acids. Germline V gene data show CDR1 as GTSNPN and CDR2 as SVGIG (reference sequence). V lost 3 bases to trimming and J lost 7 bases; unmatched junction nucleotides: 11. The CDR3 region is CAWSPRRGRTEKLFF. The DNA for the CDR3 is TGTGCCTGGAGCCCCCGGAGGGGGCGCACTGAAAAACTGTTTTTT.

The genes are TRBV1 and TRBJ2-5; TRBD1 reflects the table's D call only, with no check against the DNA. TRBV1 is an annotated pseudogene. The CDR3 spans 17 residues. The CDR3 spells CTSSQDEGVVEGETQYF. The CDR3 DNA reads TGCACCAGCAGCCAAGATGAGGGGGTCGTTGAAGGGGAGACCCAGTACTTC.

The chain has TRBV15 and TRBJ1-3; perhaps TRBD1 as D (5 bases). The CDR3 covers 15 residues. Trimming took 5 bases from V and 0 from J, leaving 11 bases between them. The germline CDR1 and CDR2 sequences are LNHNV and YYDKDF (reference sequence). CDR3 DNA: TGTGCCACCAGCGGCAGGGTGGACTCTGGAAACACCATATATTTT. Translation: CATSGRVDSGNTIYF.

This clone has just one count. The chain employs TRBV11-2 and TRBJ2-3, with a tentative D call TRBD1 (5 bases). The germline V gene has CDR1 SGHAT and CDR2 FQNNGV. V was pared by 5 bases and J by 2 bases, with 11 bases between. CDR3 length equals 14 residues. CDR3 residues: CASSPRQYTDTQYF. CDR3 nucleotides: TGTGCCAGCAGCCCGAGACAGTACACAGATACGCAGTATTTT.

The chain's CDR3 is CASTGDRLGEAFF. CDR3 nucleotides: TGTGCCAGCACCGGGGACAGATTAGGTGAAGCTTTCTTT. This chain connects TRBV28 to TRBJ1-1; 7 nucleotides match TRBD1. Trimming removed 7 bases from V and 7 bases from J; junction bases left unmatched: 9. The CDR3 totals 13 residues. CDR1 and CDR2 from the germline V gene are MDHEN and SYDVKM.

This chain uses TRBV6-5 with TRBJ2-6; D possibly corresponds to TRBD2 (5 bases). From germline, CDR1 is MNHEY and CDR2 SVGAGI. Trimming cost V 8 bases and J 1 base, with 12 bases left between them. CDR3 length: 15 residues. The chain's CDR3 is CASSKTTSGANVLTF. The CDR3 bases are TGTGCCAGCTCCAAGACTACATCTGGGGCCAACGTCCTGACTTTC.

The CDR3 coding sequence is TGTGCCAGTAGTTGGAACACTGAAGCTTTCTTT. It yields the protein CASSWNTEAFF. This chain uses TRBV19 with TRBJ1-1; D is undetermined. CDR3 length equals 11 residues. From germline, CDR1 is LNHDA and CDR2 SQIVND (reference sequence). V was trimmed by 5 bases and J by 1 base, leaving 2 bases between them.